The 28 T cell receptor beta chains in this list originate from one sample, sequenced in a study of beta chain features in type 1 diabetes. Study-wide results and caveats: Among all four CD4+ subsets, Type 1 diabetes patients had TCRB CDR3s that were moderately but significantly shorter.

Antigen specificity for these receptors is unknown. cDNA synthesis used the whole RNA isolate, giving expressed TCRB sequences. The method was immunoSEQ multiplex PCR; TCRdb's version includes in-frame clones alone and lacks a portion of them. Of hundreds of thousands of clones in the sample, about an eighth were seen once. The sample consisted of naive CD4+ T cells from blood. The origin of the receptors is a man younger than 35 with type 1 diabetes.

The V and J genes are TRBV19 and TRBJ1-2, with no clear D. CDR1 and CDR2 (germline): LNHDA, SQIVND (reference sequence). V was clipped by 7 bases and J by 0 bases, with 12 bases between them. CDR3 size: 14 residues. The CDR3: CASIVSGSNYGYTF. CDR3 in DNA: TGTGCCAGTATAGTGTCGGGGTCTAACTATGGCTACACCTTC.

The genes are TRBV5-1 and TRBJ2-1; 11 positions match TRBD1. CDR1 and CDR2 from the germline V gene are SGHRS and YFSETQ. V shed 0 bases, J shed 10 bases, and the junction held 3 bases outside the gene matches. The CDR3 has 14 residues. Here the CDR3 DNA reads TGCGCCAGCAGCTTGGGGACAGGGGGCTTGGAGCAGTTCTTC. Translating gives CASSLGTGGLEQFF.

This clone was seen more than once but under ten times. The rearrangement links TRBV7-9 to TRBJ2-7; D perhaps matches TRBD2 (6 bases). CDR3 length: 15 amino acids. The germline V gene encodes CDR1 SEHNR and CDR2 FQNEAQ (reference sequence). Trimming left V 1 base short and J 6 bases short, with 16 bases between. The CDR3 coding sequence is TGTGCCAGCAGCTTAGACCCTCGTGGGCGGGGCGAGCAGTACTTC. This sequence encodes CASSLDPRGRGEQYF.

The chain uses TRBV7-9 and TRBJ1-6; 9 bases fit TRBD1. After removal of 5 bases from V and 10 bases from J, the junction contained 15 bases not matched to a gene. Per germline, CDR1 SEHNR and CDR2 FQNEAQ (reference sequence). The CDR3 loop spans 17 amino acids. The CDR3 here is CASSKGLGQGVVSPLHF. The CDR3 bases are TGTGCCAGCAGCAAAGGCTTGGGACAGGGCGTAGTCTCACCCCTCCACTTT.

This clone was picked up a small number of times. The chain recombines TRBV6-5 with TRBJ2-1; D could derive from TRBD1 or TRBD2 (6 bases each). Germline lookup yields CDR1 MNHEY and CDR2 SVGAGI. Trimming removed 7 bases at V and 3 bases at J, with 7 bases between. The CDR3 consists of 12 residues. DNA for the CDR3: TGTGCCAGCAAGGGGGGCTACAATGAGCAGTTCTTC. This translates into CASKGGYNEQFF.

V and J are TRBV27 and TRBJ1-1; D is unclear. The CDR3 loop spans 13 amino acids. The V gene lost 2 bases and the J gene lost 1 base, with 5 bases spanning the gap. Germline CDR1 reads MNHEY; CDR2 reads SMNVEV (reference sequence). CDR3 protein: CASSLMRNTEAFF. CDR3 coding DNA: TGTGCCAGCAGTTTAATGCGGAACACTGAAGCTTTCTTT.

V gene TRBV18 combines with J gene TRBJ1-6; 9 bases are a match to TRBD1. The CDR3 contains 16 residues. V trimming: 4 bases; J trimming: 10 bases; junction bases outside the gene matches: 11. Germline assignment: CDR1 KGHSH and CDR2 LQKENI. CDR3 region: CASSLTMDRGVSPLHF. The CDR3 bases are TGTGCCAGCTCACTGACGATGGACAGGGGAGTCTCACCCCTCCACTTT.

This clone occurred a few times. The chain carries TRBV21-1 and TRBJ1-5. TRBV21-1 is annotated as a pseudogene. This CDR3 comprises 15 residues. The CDR3 DNA reads TGTGCCAGCAGCAAAGCAGGGTTTAGGAATCAGCCCCAGCATTTT. Its protein is CASSKAGFRNQPQHF.

The rearrangement uses TRBV7-8 and TRBJ1-2; 8 nucleotides match TRBD1. Germline-derived CDR1 and CDR2 are SGHVS and FQNEAQ. This CDR3 is built from 15 residues. Trimming cost V 5 bases and J 4 bases; bases outside gene matches: 9. CDR3 sequence: CASSQGAPSSYGYTF. The CDR3 DNA follows: TGTGCCAGCAGCCAGGGGGCACCTTCTAGCTATGGCTACACCTTC.

This clone was observed a handful of times. This chain joins TRBV27 and TRBJ1-1; possibly TRBD1 for D (6 bases). Germline V gene data show CDR1 as MNHEY and CDR2 as SMNVEV (reference sequence). This CDR3 comprises 15 residues. The V and J ends lost 5 bases and 1 base respectively, with 14 bases between them. The CDR3 DNA is TGTGCCAGCAGTCTAATCGGGACAACGAACACTGAAGCTTTCTTT. Amino acid sequence: CASSLIGTTNTEAFF.

V and J are TRBV20-1 and TRBJ2-3; D unclear. Trimming removed 7 bases at V and 5 bases at J, with 10 bases between. Per the germline V gene, CDR1 is DFQATT and CDR2 is SNEGSKA (reference sequence). CDR3 length equals 11 residues. CDR3 loop: CSGTLGDTQYF. The CDR3 DNA is TGCAGTGGGACCCTGGGAGATACGCAGTATTTT.

The rearrangement uses TRBV5-6 and TRBJ1-2, with TRBD1 identical over 7 bases. Germline trimming cut 6 bases from V and 1 base from J; bases unmatched to any gene: 9. The CDR3 runs 15 residues. CDR1 is SGHDT, CDR2 YYEEEE, per germline. CDR3 bases: TGTGCCAGCATCCCAAAGGGGGCCTTTAACTATGGCTACACCTTC. Its translation is CASIPKGAFNYGYTF.

This chain connects TRBV4-1 to TRBJ1-6; 10 bases agree with TRBD1. Germline CDR1 MGHRA, CDR2 YSYEKL. The CDR3 has 14 residues. The V and J ends lost 6 bases and 8 bases, in that order; junction bases with no gene match: 4. DNA of the CDR3: TGCGCCAGCAGACCCGGGACAGGGGATTCACCCCTCCACTTT. Translated: CASRPGTGDSPLHF.

This clone was picked up a small number of times. The chain couples TRBV6-5 to TRBJ2-7; D is unresolved. CDR3 length: 14 residues. Looked up from germline, CDR1 is MNHEY and CDR2 is SVGAGI. Trimming stripped 0 bases from V and 4 bases from J, with 10 bases between. For the CDR3, the DNA is TGTGCCAGCAGTTACTCGTGGCCATCTTACGAGCAGTACTTC. It is translated as CASSYSWPSYEQYF.

This clone was found a few times. The J gene is TRBJ1-1, the V gene TRBV19; a possible D gene is TRBD1 (6 bases). The CDR3 consists of 13 residues. The germline gives CDR1 LNHDA, CDR2 SQIVND (reference sequence). Trimming left V 4 bases short and J 8 bases short, with 14 bases between. CDR3 DNA: TGTGCCAGTAGTACTCAAGCCGGGACAGAAGCTTTCTTT. This translates into CASSTQAGTEAFF. Supplemented by reference TRBV19 and TRBJ1-1, the full variable domain reads DGGITQSPKYLFRKEGQNVTLSCEQNLNHDAMYWYRQDPGQGLRLIYYSQIVNDFQKGDIAEGYSVSREKKESFPLTVTSAQKNPTAFYLCASSTQAGTEAFFGQGTRLTVV.

This clone was counted a few times. The chain couples TRBV5-1 to TRBJ2-7; 7 bases match TRBD2. Germline lookup yields CDR1 SGHRS and CDR2 YFSETQ. The CDR3 length is 14 residues. The ends lost 4 bases at V and 3 bases at J; junction bases unmatched: 7. The CDR3 nucleotides are TGCGCCAGCAGCCCCCTTCTAGCGGACTACGAGCAGTACTTC. Amino acids: CASSPLLADYEQYF.

The chain employs TRBV4-1 and TRBJ1-2; weak D call: TRBD1 (6 bases). The length of the CDR3 is 15 residues. V lost 0 bases, J lost 4 bases, and 12 bases lay in between. Germline assignment: CDR1 MGHRA and CDR2 YSYEKL. DNA of the CDR3: TGCGCCAGCAGCCAAGATGGGGGGACATCCTATGGCTACACCTTC. Its translation is CASSQDGGTSYGYTF.

The rearrangement links TRBV6-6 to TRBJ2-5, with a tentative D call TRBD1 (6 bases). The CDR3 spans 15 residues. V dropped 2 bases and J dropped 5 bases, with 15 bases sitting between them. In germline, CDR1 is MNHNY, CDR2 SVGAGI (reference sequence). CDR3 bases: TGTGCCAGCAGTTACACCCGACAGGCCTCGGAGACCCAGTACTTC. It encodes CASSYTRQASETQYF.

This clone occurred a few times. This sequence joins TRBV5-4 and TRBJ1-3, with 7 bases aligning to TRBD1. V dropped 4 bases and J dropped 5; count of bases not matched to a gene: 9. Germline V gene sequence: CDR1 SGHNT, CDR2 YYREEE (reference sequence). CDR3 length equals 15 residues. The CDR3 protein is CASSTDRVGRNTIYF. The CDR3 DNA follows: TGTGCCAGCAGCACTGACAGGGTGGGAAGAAACACCATATATTTT.

To note about this clone: This specimen includes other DNA sequences encoding the same CDR3. CDR3 residues: CASSPDRGRTEAFF. Written as DNA, the CDR3 is TGTGCCAGCAGTCCCGACAGGGGGAGGACTGAAGCTTTCTTT. This rearrangement joins TRBV7-8 to TRBJ1-1, with 9 bases fitting TRBD1. The CDR3 has 14 residues. Per the germline V gene, CDR1 is SGHVS and CDR2 is FQNEAQ. J lost 5 bases, V lost 6 bases, and 7 bases had no gene match.

J is TRBJ2-7 and V is TRBV18; D gene unclear. Trimming took 6 bases from V and 3 from J, leaving 18 bases between them. The CDR3 sequence is 15 residues long. Germline lookup yields CDR1 KGHSH and CDR2 LQKENI. The DNA of the CDR3 is TGTGCCAGCTCGTCTGAGGTCGTCGGTATCTACGAGCAGTACTTC. It yields the protein CASSSEVVGIYEQYF.

This clone has a handful of counts. The chain uses TRBV6-1 and TRBJ2-3; the D is unclear. This CDR3 region has 15 residues. Trimming stripped 6 bases from V and 2 bases from J, with 15 bases between. CDR1 and CDR2 (germline): MNHNS, SASEGT. The CDR3 reads CASRQRPGLTDTQYF. CDR3 nucleotides: TGTGCCAGCAGGCAGCGTCCTGGCCTCACAGATACGCAGTATTTT.

In the case of this clone: Different DNA sequences within this sample yield the same CDR3. The chain carries TRBV4-1 and TRBJ2-1; D gene ambiguous. There are 13 residues in the CDR3. With 0 bases removed from V and 7 bases from J, the gap between germline ends came to 7 bases. Germline lookup yields CDR1 MGHRA and CDR2 YSYEKL. The CDR3, as DNA: TGCGCCAGCAGCCAAGAAGTGGGGAATGAGCAGTTCTTC. Translation: CASSQEVGNEQFF.

The V and J genes are TRBV18 and TRBJ2-2; no clear D. Trimming shortened V by 2 bases and J by 3 bases, and 10 bases separated the two germline ends. The CDR3 sequence is 15 residues long. The germline gives CDR1 KGHSH, CDR2 LQKENI. The chain's CDR3 is CASSPSATYTGELFF. The CDR3 DNA follows: TGTGCCAGCTCACCATCGGCGACGTACACCGGGGAGCTGTTTTTT.

The chain joins TRBV28 to TRBJ1-4, with D possibly being TRBD1 (5 bases). The CDR3 totals 12 residues. Per the germline V gene, CDR1 is MDHEN and CDR2 is SYDVKM. Trimming shortened V by 7 bases and J by 7 bases, and 10 bases separated the two germline ends. The DNA of the CDR3 is TGTGCCAGCACCTCGCAGGGTGAAAAACTGTTTTTT. Its protein product is CASTSQGEKLFF.

The chain joins TRBV14 to TRBJ2-2, with D possibly being TRBD1 (5 bases). The CDR3 is 15 residues long. Germline V gives CDR1 SGHDN, CDR2 FVKESK. V was cut by 4 bases and J by 0 bases, with 9 bases left in between. The CDR3 region has the DNA TGTGCCAGCAGCCTAAGGACAACGAACACCGGGGAGCTGTTTTTT. Its protein product is CASSLRTTNTGELFF.

This rearrangement joins TRBV5-1 to TRBJ2-1; possibly TRBD1 for D (6 bases). The CDR3 loop spans 14 amino acids. Germline CDR1 reads SGHRS; CDR2 reads YFSETQ. Trimming pared 4 bases from V and 3 bases from J, leaving 11 bases between. CDR3 DNA sequence: TGCGCCAGCAGCCTAGGGGACAACTACAATGAGCAGTTCTTC. Its translation is CASSLGDNYNEQFF. Combining the CDR3 with reference TRBV5-1 and TRBJ2-1 gives the whole variable domain KAGVTQTPRYLIKTRGQQVTLSCSPISGHRSVSWYQQTPGQGLQFLFEYFSETQRNKGNFPGRFSGRQFSNSRSEMNVSTLELGDSALYLCASSLGDNYNEQFFGPGTRLTVL.

This clone occurred a few times. This sequence joins TRBV10-3 and TRBJ2-1, with D perhaps TRBD2 (5 bases). The V and J ends lost 5 bases and 9 bases respectively, with 11 bases between them. Germline-derived CDR1 and CDR2 are ENHRY and SYGVKD. The CDR3 covers 12 residues. CDR3 nucleotide sequence: TGTGCCATCAGTCGCAGTGAGGGTGAGCAGTTCTTC. This translates into CAISRSEGEQFF.